This T cell receptor (beta chain) was identified in a study of T cell responses to AZD1222 COVID-19 vaccine. Study-level points and caveats: Across the whole spike, CD4 TCRs peaked at regions 160-218 and 743-854. White British ancestry dominated among donors, who included more females, and clonal diversity was possibly underestimated. Spike-specific TCR depth and breadth grew after two AZD1222 doses.

To note about this clone: Its target is not known.

Using immunoSEQ multiplex PCR, the repertoire was profiled, and TCRdb retains in-frame clones only, with some absent. This table has tens of thousands of clones, approximately 80% appearing once. This receptor was obtained from an adult in good health. The sequencing used peripheral blood, collected on day 0 of AZD1222 vaccination.

CDR3 nucleotide sequence: TGCGCCAGCAGCATCGGACAGGGGCTCATGAACACTGAAGCTTTCTTT. Its translation: CASSIGQGLMNTEAFF. The chain uses TRBV5-1 and TRBJ1-1; 9 positions match TRBD1. Germline V gene data show CDR1 as SGHRS and CDR2 as YFSETQ. V gave up 4 bases and J gave up 0 bases; unmatched junction bases: 7. The CDR3 extends over 16 amino acids.